Listed here are 14 T cell receptor beta chains from one sample, sequenced in a study of T cells in Graves' hyperthyroidism and ophthalmopathy. Amplification of TCR beta CDR3 regions was performed using RNA transcripts as template. HTBI primers were employed in a first-round RT-PCR of the TCR CDR3. TCRdb reprocessed the multiplex PCR reads with MiXCR, giving one entry per CDR3 protein. This table has some 400,000 distinct CDR3 sequences, more than 11% appearing once. Source material: blood. The receptor set was obtained from a woman in her sixties with Graves' hyperthyroidism.

This clonotype came up a few times. V usage is TRBV5-1 and J usage is TRBJ2-2; 9 positions agree with TRBD2. The trim removed 6 bases at V and 0 bases at J, leaving 18 bases unmatched. The germline CDR1 and CDR2 sequences are SGHRS and YFSETQ. This CDR3 comprises 20 residues. The CDR3 DNA follows: TGCGCCAGCACCACGGAGGGTAGCGGGAGATATTTGGCGAACACCGGGGAGCTGTTTTTT. Translating gives CASTTEGSGRYLANTGELFF. The full variable domain, with the rest looked up from reference TRBV5-1 and TRBJ2-2, is KAGVTQTPRYLIKTRGQQVTLSCSPISGHRSVSWYQQTPGQGLQFLFEYFSETQRNKGNFPGRFSGRQFSNSRSEMNVSTLELGDSALYLCASTTEGSGRYLANTGELFFGEGSRLTVL.

The gene calls are TRBV25-1 and TRBJ2-3; TRBD2 matches at 7 bases. Trimming cost V 1 base and J 2 bases; bases outside gene matches: 6. The CDR3 extends over 16 amino acids. CDR1 is MGHDK and CDR2 is SYGVNS in the germline V gene. For the CDR3, the DNA is TGTGCCAGCAGTGAATTTGGGGGAGGGTCCACAGATACGCAGTATTTT. The encoded protein is CASSEFGGGSTDTQYF.

This clonotype has a count of ten or more. CDR3 sequence (DNA): TGCGCCAGCAGCCCCCGGGCCATTGTGGAGGTACAAGAGACCCAGTACTTC. As protein: CASSPRAIVEVQETQYF. The V gene is TRBV5-1, the J gene TRBJ2-5; the D gene is possibly TRBD2 (5 bases). The CDR3 runs to 17 residues. V lost 4 bases to trimming and J lost 2 bases, with 21 bases between them. Per the germline V gene, CDR1 is SGHRS and CDR2 is YFSETQ.

This clonotype was observed many times. V usage is TRBV2 and J usage is TRBJ2-1, with 10 bases lining up with TRBD2. CDR1 and CDR2 from the germline V gene are SNHLY and FYNNEI. The CDR3 length is 16 residues. The trim removed 0 bases at V and 7 bases at J, leaving 6 bases unmatched. The CDR3 reads CASSEALAGVRNEQFF. The CDR3 DNA follows: TGTGCCAGCAGTGAAGCGCTAGCGGGAGTACGGAATGAGCAGTTCTTC.

Many counts were recorded for this clonotype. This chain joins TRBV7-9 and TRBJ2-7; 7 bases align to TRBD1. CDR1 and CDR2 (germline): SEHNR, FQNEAQ (reference sequence). V shed 5 bases and J 3 bases; nucleotides not matched to a gene: 7. The CDR3 is 14 residues long. The CDR3 DNA follows: TGTGCCAGCAGCCCAGGGACAGTAGACTACGAGCAGTACTTC. It yields the protein CASSPGTVDYEQYF.

This clonotype has ten or more counts. This chain joins TRBV20-1 and TRBJ1-1; D may be TRBD1 (5 bases). The CDR3 covers 17 residues. Germline V CDR1 and CDR2: DFQATT, SNEGSKA (reference sequence). Deletions cut 6 bases from V and 1 base from J, with 24 bases between. CDR3 amino acids: CSAPGALNSKANTEAFF. In DNA form, the CDR3 reads TGCAGTGCCCCCGGGGCCCTGAACAGTAAAGCGAACACTGAAGCTTTCTTT.

This clonotype was recorded at least ten times. J is TRBJ2-1 and V is TRBV6-1; 7 nucleotides line up with TRBD2. Germline CDR1 and CDR2: MNHNS and SASEGT. The CDR3 consists of 17 residues. With V trimmed by 8 bases and J by 4 bases, 17 bases remained unmatched. CDR3 protein: CASARGQGVAGYNEQFF. The CDR3 bases are TGTGCCAGCGCAAGAGGCCAGGGAGTAGCGGGTTACAATGAGCAGTTCTTC.

There are many counts of this clonotype. J is TRBJ2-5 and V is TRBV12-3 or TRBV12-4, with D maybe TRBD1 (6 bases). V lost 6 bases to trimming and J lost 1 base, with 12 bases between them. CDR3 length: 14 amino acids. CDR3 nucleotides: TGTGCCAGCAGCTACAGGGAAACCCAAGAGACCCAGTACTTC. Translated, it gives CASSYRETQETQYF.

This clonotype has at least ten counts. V and J are TRBV7-3 and TRBJ2-5, with 9 positions matching TRBD2. The CDR3 runs 15 residues. Trimming at V came to 0 bases and at J to 5 bases, leaving 4 bases not matched to a gene. CDR1 SGHTA and CDR2 FQGTGA come from the germline V gene. CDR3 sequence reads: CASSLTGLAEETQYF. The CDR3 bases are TGTGCCAGCAGCTTAACGGGACTAGCAGAGGAGACCCAGTACTTC.

This clonotype was counted at least ten times. V usage is TRBV29-1 and J usage is TRBJ2-7; TRBD2 matches 8 bases. The CDR3 is 15 residues long. The V gene's germline CDR1 is SQVTM and CDR2 ANQGSEA. Trimming took 1 base from V and 4 from J; bases not matched to a gene: 9. For the CDR3, the DNA is TGCAGCGTTGAAGGCGGGTTTGCGGGAGGTTACGAGCAGTACTTC. Its protein is CSVEGGFAGGYEQYF.

This clonotype appeared many times. The CDR3 region has the DNA TGTGCCAGCAGGGGACCTCATGCCAACTCTGGGGCCAACGTCCTGACTTTC. Translated: CASRGPHANSGANVLTF. The genes are TRBV2 and TRBJ2-6; D is perhaps TRBD1 or TRBD2 (5 bases each). V lost 6 bases and J 0 bases, leaving 15 bases between the germline ends. Germline V CDR1 and CDR2: SNHLY, FYNNEI. This CDR3 contains 17 residues.

V usage is TRBV5-1 and J usage is TRBJ2-1; TRBD2 might be the D (5 bases). CDR1 is SGHRS and CDR2 is YFSETQ in the germline V gene. V was trimmed by 0 bases and J by 4 bases, leaving 17 bases between them. This CDR3 has 17 residues. CDR3 nucleotides: TGCGCCAGCAGCTTGGGGACTGGGAGTATGGAATACAATGAGCAGTTCTTC. Amino acid sequence: CASSLGTGSMEYNEQFF. The full variable domain, its missing parts supplied by reference TRBV5-1 and TRBJ2-1, is KAGVTQTPRYLIKTRGQQVTLSCSPISGHRSVSWYQQTPGQGLQFLFEYFSETQRNKGNFPGRFSGRQFSNSRSEMNVSTLELGDSALYLCASSLGTGSMEYNEQFFGPGTRLTVL.

The chain recombines TRBV10-3 with TRBJ1-4; D may be TRBD1 (6 bases). CDR1 ENHRY and CDR2 SYGVKD come from the germline V gene. This CDR3 has 13 residues. The V gene lost 8 bases and the J gene lost 5 bases, with 12 bases spanning the gap. The CDR3: CAIQGTANEKLFF. CDR3 nucleotides: TGTGCCATCCAGGGGACGGCGAATGAAAAACTGTTTTTT.

The rearrangement links TRBV29-1 to TRBJ2-1; possibly TRBD1 for D (5 bases). This CDR3 is 16 amino acids long. Germline CDR1 SQVTM, CDR2 ANQGSEA. Trimming cost V 0 bases and J 0 bases, with 12 bases left between them. CDR3 in amino acids: CSVEDLGRVSYNEQFF. CDR3 DNA sequence: TGCAGCGTTGAAGATCTTGGCAGGGTCTCCTACAATGAGCAGTTCTTC.